These T cell receptor beta chains were read from a single sample in a study of blood T cell repertoires in COVID-19. Libraries were prepared by immunoSEQ multiplex PCR; TCRdb keeps only in-frame clonotypes and omits some of them. Of some 260,000 clones detected, approximately 88% appear once; the ten largest clones hold roughly 6.8%. The sequencing sample was made of peripheral blood. These receptor sequences come from a woman in her twenties or thirties with COVID-19, enrolled during active disease. Each CDR3 is given with its conserved first and last residue. Each record gives: D gene, J gene, CDR3 length, V gene, clone size, CDR3 DNA, CDR3 protein. D genes are given only for firm matches. Size is omitted from some rows. Given values are once, few, many or a class for expanded clones.

TRBD2 | TRBJ2-1 | 15 | TRBV5-4 | - | TGTGCCTACGCTAGCGGGGGCCTGGGGTACAATGAGCAGTTCTTC | CAYASGGLGYNEQFF
- | TRBJ1-5 | 15 | TRBV19 | - | TGTGCCAGTACCGCGAACGGGGGGTTTTTCCAGCCCCAGCATTTT | CASTANGGFFQPQHF
- | TRBJ2-7 | 13 | TRBV14 | - | TGTGCCAGCAGCCGGACCCCAGGGTCCGAGCAGTACTTC | CASSRTPGSEQYF
- | TRBJ1-2 | 15 | TRBV7-9 | - | TGTGCCAGCAGCTTAGTCATGGGAGGAGCAGGCGGCTACACCTTC | CASSLVMGGAGGYTF
- | TRBJ1-3 | 15 | TRBV7-6 | - | TGTGCCAGCAGCTCCCGACTGGACTCTGGAAACACCATATATTTT | CASSSRLDSGNTIYF
- | TRBJ2-5 | 14 | TRBV7-8 | few | TGTGCCAGCAGATTCAACAGGTTACAAGAGACCCAGTACTTC | CASRFNRLQETQYF
TRBD1 | TRBJ2-3 | 14 | TRBV3-1/TRBV3-2 | - | TGTGCCAGCAGCCAAGGGACAGGGACAGATACGCAGTATTTT | CASSQGTGTDTQYF
TRBD2 | TRBJ2-5 | 15 | TRBV5-1 | - | TGCGCCAGCAGCATAAGAGCGGGGGGCCAAGAGACCCAGTACTTC | CASSIRAGGQETQYF
TRBD1 | TRBJ2-7 | 14 | TRBV13 | - | TGTGCCAGCAGCATTGGACAGGGGGCAGACGAGCAGTACTTC | CASSIGQGADEQYF
- | TRBJ2-2 | 16 | TRBV15 | - | TGTGCCACCAGCAGAACGACGCGGCAGAACACCGGGGAGCTGTTTTTT | CATSRTTRQNTGELFF
TRBD2 | TRBJ2-1 | 16 | TRBV7-7 | - | TGTGCTAGCAGCCTAAGGACTAGCGGACTCTACAATGAGCAGTTCTTC | CASSLRTSGLYNEQFF
- | TRBJ2-3 | 15 | TRBV7-6 | - | TGTGCCAGCAGCCCGGGCCCCCGGGGGTCAGATACGCAGTATTTT | CASSPGPRGSDTQYF
- | TRBJ2-1 | 15 | TRBV18 | - | TGTGCCAGCTCACCAGGACAGTTCGATTACAATGAGCAGTTCTTC | CASSPGQFDYNEQFF
TRBD2 | TRBJ2-5 | 16 | TRBV6-6 | - | TGTGCCAGCAGGAGCACTAGCGGGAGGCTGCAAGAGACCCAGTACTTC | CASRSTSGRLQETQYF
TRBD2 | TRBJ2-5 | 18 | TRBV11-2 | - | TGTGCCAGCAGCTTAGCGGCCCTAGCGGGAGGGTGGGATGAGACCCAGTACTTC | CASSLAALAGGWDETQYF
TRBD1 | TRBJ1-2 | 18 | TRBV7-2 | - | TGTGCCAGCAGCTTAGGGGGGACAGGGGGCGGAAAGATCTATGGCTACACCTTC | CASSLGGTGGGKIYGYTF
TRBD2 | TRBJ2-5 | 14 | TRBV5-1 | - | TGCGCCAGCACCCGAGGGACTAGCGAAGAGACCCAGTACTTC | CASTRGTSEETQYF
TRBD2 | TRBJ2-1 | 15 | TRBV7-9 | once | TGTGCCAGCAGCAGGGACTACTCCCCTAACAATGAGCAGTTCTTC | CASSRDYSPNNEQFF
TRBD2 | TRBJ2-5 | 17 | TRBV9 | - | TGTGCCAGCAGCGTAGTGTTGGCGGGAGGCCTCCAAGAGACCCAGTACTTC | CASSVVLAGGLQETQYF
- | TRBJ1-2 | 14 | TRBV5-5 | few | TGTGCCAGCAGTCGCAGTGAGGCGGCCTATGGCTACACCTTC | CASSRSEAAYGYTF
TRBD1 | TRBJ1-3 | 16 | TRBV6-5 | - | TGTGCCAGCAGTTACGCGACAGGGGGCGATGGAAACACCATATATTTT | CASSYATGGDGNTIYF
TRBD1 | TRBJ2-7 | 14 | TRBV6-2/TRBV6-3 | - | TGTGCCAGCAGTCCATACAGGGGGATGGGGGAGCAGTACTTC | CASSPYRGMGEQYF
TRBD1 | TRBJ2-1 | 15 | TRBV24-1 | once | TGTGCCACCAGTGACTTGAAGACAGGGGGTTATGAGCAGTTCTTC | CATSDLKTGGYEQFF
- | TRBJ1-1 | 14 | TRBV9 | - | TGTGCCAGCAGCGACGGACGGGGGAACACTGAAGCTTTCTTT | CASSDGRGNTEAFF
TRBD1 | TRBJ2-5 | 14 | TRBV9 | once | TGTGCCAGCAGCATCGCGGACAGGGAAGAGACCCAGTACTTC | CASSIADREETQYF
TRBD2 | TRBJ2-1 | 15 | TRBV9 | - | TGTGCCAGCTCGGGAGCGGGGACCCTCTACAATGAGCAGTTCTTC | CASSGAGTLYNEQFF
- | TRBJ2-1 | 14 | TRBV5-1 | - | TGCGCCAGCAGCCTGTGGGTCCGGGACAATGAGCAGTTCTTC | CASSLWVRDNEQFF
TRBD1 | TRBJ1-5 | 12 | TRBV6-5 | - | TGTGCCATTGCCCAGGGGGATCAGCCCCAGCATTTT | CAIAQGDQPQHF
- | TRBJ1-3 | 13 | TRBV7-2 | - | TGTGCCAGCAGCTCGGGGGGGGATAACACCATATATTTT | CASSSGGDNTIYF
- | TRBJ1-3 | 15 | TRBV5-6 | once | TGTGCCAGCAGCCGCGGGCGGGGTGCGGGAAACACCATATATTTT | CASSRGRGAGNTIYF
TRBD1 | TRBJ1-1 | 12 | TRBV5-1 | - | TGCGCCAGCGGTCACGGGACAGGGGAAGCTTTCTTT | CASGHGTGEAFF